Each of the 20 T cell receptor beta chains below was sequenced from the same sample in a study of cytotoxic CD8 clonotypes in ibrutinib-treated CLL. Repertoires were generated with immunoSEQ multiplex PCR, while TCRdb's copy carries only in-frame clones and drops some. The profile shows more than 200,000 clones, 60% to 80% of them singletons. Sequencing was performed on PBMCs, taken after 12 months of ibrutinib treatment. These receptors all come from a human donor with chronic lymphocytic leukemia.

There are a few counts of this clone. The rearrangement links TRBV28 to TRBJ1-2; no reliable D call. V was shortened by 2 bases and J by 0 bases, with 4 bases between the two germline ends. Germline V gives CDR1 MDHEN, CDR2 SYDVKM. CDR3 size: 13 residues. The CDR3 here is CASSLATNYGYTF. The DNA of the CDR3 is TGTGCCAGCAGTTTAGCTACTAACTATGGCTACACCTTC.

The chain recombines TRBV5-1 with TRBJ2-7; TRBD2 might be the D (5 bases). Germline V gene sequence: CDR1 SGHRS, CDR2 YFSETQ. V lost 4 bases, J lost 3 bases, and 17 bases lay in between. The CDR3 loop spans 15 amino acids. The DNA of the CDR3 is TGCGCCAGCAGCGGACTCCGAGGGCCCGACTACGAGCAGTACTTC. This codes for CASSGLRGPDYEQYF.

The V gene is TRBV4-1, the J gene TRBJ2-3; 10 nucleotides agree with TRBD2. The V gene end was trimmed by 7 bases and the J gene end by 4 bases; junction bases not matched to a gene: 8. The CDR3 loop spans 15 amino acids. Germline V lookup: CDR1 MGHRA, CDR2 YSYEKL. Written as DNA, the CDR3 is TGCGCCAGCACGCAGGGAGCGGGAGGGTCAGATACGCAGTATTTT. The encoded protein is CASTQGAGGSDTQYF.

The sample holds one count of this clone. The J gene is TRBJ1-4, the V gene TRBV19; D ambiguous. The germline gives CDR1 LNHDA, CDR2 SQIVND (reference sequence). The CDR3 length is 13 residues. Trimming left V 3 bases short and J 8 bases short, with 10 bases between. CDR3 amino acids: CASSMGGGEKLFF. The CDR3 DNA is TGTGCCAGTAGTATGGGTGGCGGCGAAAAACTGTTTTTT.

This chain links TRBV9 with TRBJ1-1, with 8 bases aligning to TRBD1. V was clipped by 2 bases and J by 0 bases; unmatched bases: 3. Per the germline V gene, CDR1 is SGDLS and CDR2 is YYNGEE. The CDR3 loop spans 15 amino acids. CDR3 bases: TGTGCCAGCAGCGTGACAGGGGCCATGAACACTGAAGCTTTCTTT. The encoded protein is CASSVTGAMNTEAFF.

The chain carries TRBV2 and TRBJ2-2; the D is unclear. This CDR3 is built from 13 residues. The V end lost 7 bases, the J end lost 1 base, and 7 bases lay between the germline ends. Germline lookup yields CDR1 SNHLY and CDR2 FYNNEI. CDR3 in DNA: TGTGCCAGCAACTGGGGGAACACCGGGGAGCTGTTTTTT. It translates to CASNWGNTGELFF.

This chain connects TRBV6-5 to TRBJ1-2; D uncertain. V shed 7 bases and J shed 4 bases, with 13 bases lying between them. CDR1 and CDR2 from the germline V gene are MNHEY and SVGAGI. There are 13 residues in the CDR3. In DNA form, the CDR3 reads TGTGCCAGCACCGACGCACCGACCTATGGCTACACCTTC. Protein: CASTDAPTYGYTF.

This clone has a handful of counts. The chain links TRBV4-1 to TRBJ2-5, with D uncertain. V gave up 1 base and J gave up 6 bases, with 9 bases separating them. The CDR3 loop spans 13 amino acids. From germline, CDR1 is MGHRA and CDR2 YSYEKL. The CDR3 here is CASSQAKGQTQYF. The CDR3 DNA follows: TGCGCCAGCAGCCAAGCAAAAGGACAGACCCAGTACTTC.

About this clone itself: At one of its ends the junction is not consistent with the germline gene, which may arise from a read error. The chain is built from TRBV6-1 and TRBJ2-5, with 9 bases lining up with TRBD2. The CDR3 has 16 amino acids. CDR1 and CDR2 from the germline V gene are MNHNS and SASEGT. CDR3 nucleotide sequence: TGTGCCAGCAGTGAAGCCGGGGGTCTGGGCGGGAGGGCTCAAAACTTC. Residues: CASSEAGGLGGRAQNF.

This clone was observed a handful of times. The chain uses TRBV4-1 and TRBJ1-5; TRBD1 matches at 11 bases. V was clipped by 4 bases and J by 7 bases; unmatched bases: 9. CDR1 and CDR2 from the germline V gene are MGHRA and YSYEKL. The CDR3 spans 16 residues. For the CDR3, the DNA is TGCGCCAGCAGCCGGGCGGACAGGGGGCGGCGGCAGCCCCAGCATTTT. It specifies CASSRADRGRRQPQHF.

V is TRBV9 and J is TRBJ2-3; D might be TRBD2 (6 bases). V lost 1 base and J lost 0, with 12 bases in between. The CDR3 loop spans 16 amino acids. The V gene's germline CDR1 is SGDLS and CDR2 YYNGEE. Here the CDR3 reads CASSVTSSASTDTQYF. The CDR3 coding sequence is TGTGCCAGCAGCGTAACGTCTAGCGCTAGCACAGATACGCAGTATTTT.

The V call is TRBV11-3, the J call TRBJ2-1; no firm D call. This CDR3 has 13 residues. Between the trimmed V and J ends, which lost 4 bases and 0 bases, there was a span of 4 bases. Germline loops: CDR1 SGHNT, CDR2 YENEEA. CDR3 sequence (DNA): TGTGCCAGCAGCTGGAGCTCCTACAATGAGCAGTTCTTC. Its translation: CASSWSSYNEQFF. Full variable domain (missing parts from reference TRBV11-3 and TRBJ2-1): EAGVVQSPRYKIIEKKQPVAFWCNPISGHNTLYWYLQNLGQGPELLIRYENEEAVDDSQLPKDRFSAERLKGVDSTLKIQPAELGDSAVYLCASSWSSYNEQFFGPGTRLTVL.

V and J are TRBV28 and TRBJ2-7, with 9 bases lining up with TRBD1. There are 14 residues in the CDR3. From germline, CDR1 is MDHEN and CDR2 SYDVKM. The J segment lost 4 bases and the V segment lost 6 bases, leaving 7 bases of the junction unmatched. CDR3 nucleotide sequence: TGTGCCAGCAGGGGAACAGGGGGCAAATACGAGCAGTACTTC. It specifies CASRGTGGKYEQYF.

In its sample, this clone was seen a few times. This may be a read error: a much more frequent sequence differs by one nucleotide. This rearrangement joins TRBV6-4 to TRBJ2-3; 13 bases map to TRBD2. The CDR3 spans 15 residues. Germline CDR1 MRHNA, CDR2 SNTAGT. Losses at the gene ends were 2 bases for V and 4 bases for J; bases not matched to a gene: 0. The CDR3 DNA reads TGTGCCAGCAGTGACACTAGCGGGGGGGCAGATACGCAGTATTTT. Translated: CASSDTSGGADTQYF.

The chain joins TRBV6-1 to TRBJ2-7; D might be TRBD1 (6 bases). The V gene's germline CDR1 is MNHNS and CDR2 SASEGT. The CDR3 sequence is 16 residues long. V was shortened by 0 bases and J by 9 bases, with 21 bases between the two germline ends. CDR3 protein: CASSEAKDRSRGGQYF. CDR3 bases: TGTGCCAGCAGTGAAGCGAAAGACAGGTCACGGGGTGGGCAGTACTTC.

J is TRBJ2-3 and V is TRBV6-5; the D is unclear. Trimming left V 6 bases short and J 2 bases short, with 9 bases between. The germline CDR1 and CDR2 sequences are MNHEY and SVGAGI. This CDR3 comprises 13 residues. CDR3 loop: CASSWTATDTQYF. CDR3 DNA: TGTGCCAGCAGCTGGACGGCCACAGATACGCAGTATTTT.

As for this clone: The junction and the germline gene differ at one end; a read error may be behind it. This chain links TRBV6-1 with TRBJ2-3; D perhaps matches TRBD2 (5 bases). Per the germline V gene, CDR1 is MNHNS and CDR2 is SASEGT. The CDR3 is 14 amino acids. As DNA, the CDR3 is TGTGCCAGCAGTGTTGGTCCTAGCATAGATACGCAGTATTTT. It yields the protein CASSVGPSIDTQYF.

The chain carries TRBV5-1 and TRBJ1-1, with D hard to call. This CDR3 has 12 amino acids. Germline assignment: CDR1 SGHRS and CDR2 YFSETQ. V was shortened by 0 bases and J by 6 bases, with 6 bases between the two germline ends. The CDR3 sequence is CASSLGQAEAFF. DNA of the CDR3: TGCGCCAGCAGCTTGGGGCAGGCTGAAGCTTTCTTT. Based on the CDR3 plus reference TRBV5-1 and TRBJ1-1, the full variable domain is KAGVTQTPRYLIKTRGQQVTLSCSPISGHRSVSWYQQTPGQGLQFLFEYFSETQRNKGNFPGRFSGRQFSNSRSEMNVSTLELGDSALYLCASSLGQAEAFFGQGTRLTVV.

This sequence joins TRBV27 and TRBJ1-1; no clear D gene. CDR3 size: 12 residues. With 5 bases removed from V and 11 bases from J, the gap between germline ends came to 15 bases. Germline CDR1 MNHEY, CDR2 SMNVEV (reference sequence). The CDR3 DNA reads TGTGCCAGCAGTCCCGGATCCTATGGGGCTTTCTTT. Translating it yields CASSPGSYGAFF.

This clone was seen once. The chain combines TRBV5-4 with TRBJ2-1; 8 nucleotides line up with TRBD1. The J segment lost 2 bases and the V segment lost 4 bases, leaving 5 bases of the junction unmatched. Per the germline V gene, CDR1 is SGHNT and CDR2 is YYREEE (reference sequence). The CDR3 spans 15 residues. In DNA, the CDR3 is TGTGCCAGCAGCGCCGGACAGGGACCCTACAATGAGCAGTTCTTC. Translation gives CASSAGQGPYNEQFF.